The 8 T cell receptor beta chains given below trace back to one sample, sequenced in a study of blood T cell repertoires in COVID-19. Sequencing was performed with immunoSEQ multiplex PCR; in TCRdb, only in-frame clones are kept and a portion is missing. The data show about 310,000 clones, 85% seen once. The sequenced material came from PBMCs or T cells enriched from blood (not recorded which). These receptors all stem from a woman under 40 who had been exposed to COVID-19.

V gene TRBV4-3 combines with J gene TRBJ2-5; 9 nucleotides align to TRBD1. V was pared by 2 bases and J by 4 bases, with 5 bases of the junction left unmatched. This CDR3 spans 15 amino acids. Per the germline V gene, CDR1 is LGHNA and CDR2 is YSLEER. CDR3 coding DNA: TGCGCCAGCAGCCAAAAGTCGGGACAGGGAGAGACCCAGTACTTC. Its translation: CASSQKSGQGETQYF.

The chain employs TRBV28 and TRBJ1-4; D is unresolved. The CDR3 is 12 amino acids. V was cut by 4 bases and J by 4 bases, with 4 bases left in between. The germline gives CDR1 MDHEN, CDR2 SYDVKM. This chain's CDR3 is CASSSINEKLFF. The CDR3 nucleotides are TGTGCCAGCAGTTCCATTAATGAAAAACTGTTTTTT.

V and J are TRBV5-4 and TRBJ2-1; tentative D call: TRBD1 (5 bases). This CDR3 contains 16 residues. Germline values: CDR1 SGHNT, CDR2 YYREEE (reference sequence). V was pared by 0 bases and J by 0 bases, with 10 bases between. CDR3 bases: TGTGCCAGCAGCTTGGGGGGCTCCAGCTCCTACAATGAGCAGTTCTTC. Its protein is CASSLGGSSSYNEQFF.

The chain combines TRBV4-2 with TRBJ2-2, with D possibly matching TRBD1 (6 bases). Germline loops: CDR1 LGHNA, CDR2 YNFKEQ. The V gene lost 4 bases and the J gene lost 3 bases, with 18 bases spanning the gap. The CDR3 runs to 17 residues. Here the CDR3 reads CASSRTSGTSYTGELFF. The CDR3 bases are TGTGCCAGCAGCCGAACCTCCGGGACAAGTTACACCGGGGAGCTGTTTTTT.

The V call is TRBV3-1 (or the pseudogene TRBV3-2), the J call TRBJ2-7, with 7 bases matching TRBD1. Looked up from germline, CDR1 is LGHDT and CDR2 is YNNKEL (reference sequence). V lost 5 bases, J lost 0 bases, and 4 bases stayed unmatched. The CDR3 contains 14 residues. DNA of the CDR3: TGTGCCAGCAGCGTACAGGGGTCCTCCTACGAGCAGTACTTC. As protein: CASSVQGSSYEQYF.

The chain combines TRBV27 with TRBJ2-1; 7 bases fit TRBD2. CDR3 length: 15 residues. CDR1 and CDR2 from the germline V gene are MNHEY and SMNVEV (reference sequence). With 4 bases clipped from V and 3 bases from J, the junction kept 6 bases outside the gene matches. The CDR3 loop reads CASSYQTSLYNEQFF. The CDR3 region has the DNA TGTGCCAGCAGTTACCAGACTAGCCTCTACAATGAGCAGTTCTTC.

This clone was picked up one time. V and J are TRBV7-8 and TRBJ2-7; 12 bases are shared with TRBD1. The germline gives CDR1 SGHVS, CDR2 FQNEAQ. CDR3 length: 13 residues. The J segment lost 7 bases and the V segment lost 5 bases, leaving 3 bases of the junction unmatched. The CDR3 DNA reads TGTGCCAGCAGCCGGGACAGGGGGCGAGAGCAGTACTTC. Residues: CASSRDRGREQYF.

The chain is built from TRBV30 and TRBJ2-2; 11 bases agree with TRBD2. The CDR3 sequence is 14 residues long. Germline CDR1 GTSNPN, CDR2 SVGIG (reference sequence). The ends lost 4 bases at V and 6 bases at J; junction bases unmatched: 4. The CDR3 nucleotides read TGTGCCTGGATTCTAGCGGGGGGTTCCGGGGAGCTGTTTTTT. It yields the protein CAWILAGGSGELFF.